These 28 T cell receptor beta chains were all obtained from the same sample, sequenced in a study of tissue T cells after allogeneic stem cell transplantation. Time point: mouse harvest day 14 after allogeneic transplant. Tail vein injection delivered 10^7 T-cell-depleted bone marrow cells and 10^6 splenic CD5+ T cells. TCRdb's copy holds only in-frame clones and misses some; the assay was immunoSEQ multiplex PCR. The sample includes approximately 2,800 clones, more than 40% of them seen just once. The sequenced material came from gut tissue. These receptors all stem from a female BALB/c mouse given C57BL/6 T cells with graft-versus-host disease after an allogeneic hematopoietic cell transplant.

By its share, this clone is medium-sized. Any gene name here is a mouse gene name. The read comes to an end 1 residue before the CDR3 does, leaving the germline J gene to fill in the end. This chain connects TRBV1 to TRBJ1-3; 12 bases agree with TRBD1. From germline, CDR1 is NSQYPW and CDR2 LRSPGD (reference sequence). V lost 4 bases, J lost 3 bases, and 4 bases stayed unmatched. The CDR3 covers 16 residues. The CDR3 bases that were read are TGCACCTGCAGTGTCCGGGACAGGGGGCATGGAAATACGCTCTAT. Its translation: CTCSVRDRGHGNTLY. The CDR3 as a whole reads CTCSVRDRGHGNTLYF.

Of note for this clone: Gene names are the mouse ones. CDR3 DNA, as far as it was read: TGTGCCAGCTCTCTCAGAGCTGCTGAGCAGTTC. Translated: CASSLRAAEQF. In full, the CDR3 is CASSLRAAEQFF. The chain employs TRBV12-1 and TRBJ2-1; D unclear. The CDR3 end lies 1 residue beyond the end of the read and is filled in from the germline J gene. Trimming took 0 bases from V and 6 from J, leaving 5 bases between them. Per the germline V gene, CDR1 is SGHSN and CDR2 is HYEKVE. The CDR3 has 12 residues.

In its sample, this clone ranks as medium-sized (0.01 to 0.1%). Gene names are the mouse ones. The read falls 1 residue short of the CDR3 end, and the missing part is taken from the germline J gene. This chain connects TRBV5 to TRBJ1-2; a possible D gene is TRBD1 (6 bases). The CDR3 spans 13 residues. From germline, CDR1 is LGHNA and CDR2 YNLKQL (reference sequence). V lost 0 bases to trimming and J lost 5 bases, with 7 bases between them. The part of the CDR3 DNA that was read is TGTGCCAGCAGCCAAGACAGGGGATCCGACTACACC. This translates into CASSQDRGSDYT. The whole CDR3 reads CASSQDRGSDYTF.

This clone is categorized as large. Gene names refer to mouse genes. The read comes to an end 1 residue before the CDR3 does, leaving the germline J gene to fill in the end. V usage is TRBV31 and J usage is TRBJ1-5; D is uncertain. This CDR3 spans 12 amino acids. Trimming removed 1 base at V and 5 bases at J, with 6 bases between. The germline gives CDR1 GKSSPN, CDR2 SITVG. The sequenced part of the CDR3 DNA is TGTGCCTGGAGTCCCCAGGACCAGGCTCCGCTT. As protein: CAWSPQDQAPL. The CDR3 as a whole reads CAWSPQDQAPLF.

As for this clone: Gene names follow the mouse nomenclature. The sequence runs out 1 residue before the end of the CDR3; the remainder is reconstructed from the germline J gene. The chain couples TRBV26 to TRBJ2-5; the D gene is possibly TRBD1 (5 bases). Trimming stripped 7 bases from V and 5 bases from J, with 10 bases between. In germline, CDR1 is KGHPV, CDR2 FQNQEV (reference sequence). The CDR3 has 12 amino acids. The CDR3 DNA, read in part, is TGTGCCAGCAAGGGGAGAGGAGACACCCAGTAC. Amino acids: CASKGRGDTQY. The entire CDR3 protein is CASKGRGDTQYF.

Worth noting for this clone: Mouse names are used for the genes. The CDR3 end lies 1 residue beyond the end of the read and is filled in from the germline J gene. The chain has TRBV12-2 and TRBJ2-4, with TRBD2 as a possible D gene (6 bases). Germline CDR1 and CDR2: SGHLS and HYDKME. The CDR3 runs to 14 residues. The V end was cut by 4 bases, the J end by 0 bases, with 10 bases between. The part of the CDR3 DNA that was read is TGTGCCAGCTCCCCCGGACTGAGTCAAAACACCTTGTAC. This sequence encodes CASSPGLSQNTLY. The whole CDR3 protein is CASSPGLSQNTLYF.

As for this clone: Each gene name is a mouse one. The read ends 1 residue shy of where the CDR3 ends; the end is completed using the germline J gene. The chain carries TRBV12-2 and TRBJ1-4; D gene ambiguous. CDR1 and CDR2 (germline): SGHLS, HYDKME. The CDR3 extends over 14 amino acids. Trimming pared 2 bases from V and 0 bases from J, leaving 6 bases between. Here the CDR3 reads CASSQTISNERLFF. The sequenced part of the CDR3 DNA is TGTGCCAGCTCTCAGACAATTTCCAACGAAAGATTATTT.

Concerning this clone itself: Gene names follow the mouse nomenclature. The CDR3 is cut off 1 residue early in the read; its end comes from the germline J gene. V gene TRBV19 combines with J gene TRBJ2-7, with a tentative D call TRBD1 (6 bases). CDR3 length equals 12 residues. Germline loops: CDR1 FNHDT, CDR2 SITEND (reference sequence). The V and J ends lost 6 bases and 4 bases respectively, with 11 bases between them. CDR3 DNA, as far as it was read: TGTGCCAGCACCTGGGACAAATATGAACAGTAC. Translated: CASTWDKYEQY. The full CDR3 is CASTWDKYEQYF.

Points on this clone: The gene names here belong to mouse. The read comes to an end 1 residue before the CDR3 does, leaving the germline J gene to fill in the end. This sequence joins TRBV15 and TRBJ1-1; 9 bases map to TRBD1. Per germline, CDR1 SGHND and CDR2 FRSKSL. The CDR3 extends over 14 amino acids. Losses at the gene ends were 2 bases for V and 3 bases for J; bases not matched to a gene: 1. The DNA read from the CDR3 is TGTGCCAGCAGTTTAAGGACAGGGGACACAGAAGTCTTC. Translating gives CASSLRTGDTEVF. The full CDR3 is CASSLRTGDTEVFF. Complete variable domain (other parts from reference TRBV15 and TRBJ1-1): DAGVTQTPRHEVAEKGQTIILKCEPVSGHNDLFWYRQTKIQGLELLSYFRSKSLMEDGGAFKDRFKAEMLNSSFSTLKIQPTEPKDSAVYLCASSLRTGDTEVFFGKGTRLTVV.

This clone occurred once. The listed genes are named as in mouse. The read gets to within 1 residue of the CDR3 end, and the germline J gene fills in the rest. The genes are TRBV26 and TRBJ2-3; 7 bases line up with TRBD1. V was clipped by 1 base and J by 3 bases; unmatched bases: 4. Germline CDR1 is KGHPV and CDR2 is FQNQEV (reference sequence). This CDR3 has 15 residues. CDR3 residues: CASSLLQGRAETLYF. CDR3 DNA (partial): TGTGCCAGCAGTCTGTTACAGGGGAGGGCAGAAACGCTGTAT.

This clone has just a few counts. Genes and germline are mouse. Read data end 1 residue before the CDR3 end; the end is taken from the germline J gene. The V gene is TRBV26, the J gene TRBJ2-4; D perhaps matches TRBD1 (5 bases). V lost 6 bases and J lost 0, with 10 bases in between. The germline V gene encodes CDR1 KGHPV and CDR2 FQNQEV (reference sequence). This CDR3 is 14 amino acids long. The CDR3 loop reads CASSRTPSQNTLYF. The CDR3 DNA, read in part, is TGTGCCAGCAGCCGGACACCTAGTCAAAACACCTTGTAC.

This clone is labeled large (0.1 to 1%). Germline and genes here are mouse. The sequence runs out 1 residue before the end of the CDR3; the remainder is reconstructed from the germline J gene. The V and J genes are TRBV26 and TRBJ2-3; 8 nucleotides agree with TRBD2. CDR3 size: 15 residues. Germline lookup yields CDR1 KGHPV and CDR2 FQNQEV (reference sequence). Trimming at V came to 2 bases and at J to 6 bases, leaving 7 bases not matched to a gene. This CDR3 is CASSLIGWGAETLYF. The sequenced CDR3 bases are TGTGCCAGCAGTCTGATCGGCTGGGGGGCCGAAACGCTGTAT.

This clone appeared a few times. Mouse gene names and germline throughout. Here the CDR3 reads CASSSSYEQYF. The CDR3 bases that were read are TGTGCCAGCTCTAGCTCCTATGAACAGTAC. This chain links TRBV12-1 with TRBJ2-7, with D hard to call. The CDR3 is cut off 1 residue early in the read; its end comes from the germline J gene. CDR1 is SGHSN and CDR2 is HYEKVE in the germline V gene. The CDR3 consists of 11 residues. V lost 3 bases, J lost 0 bases, and 2 bases lay in between.

Notes on this clone: Gene names and germline refer to mouse. The CDR3 DNA, read in part, is TGTGCCAGCAGCATGACAACTAGTCAAAACACCTTGTAC. Amino acid sequence: CASSMTTSQNTLY. The full CDR3 sequence reads CASSMTTSQNTLYF. The J gene is TRBJ2-4, the V gene TRBV3; no clear D gene. The read comes to an end 1 residue before the CDR3 does, leaving the germline J gene to fill in the end. V shed 5 bases and J shed 0 bases, with 9 bases lying between them. Germline CDR1 is SNHLY and CDR2 is FYNGKV (reference sequence). The CDR3 runs to 14 residues. The entire variable domain, with the rest obtained from reference TRBV3 and TRBJ2-4, is as follows: GPKVLQIPSHQIIDMGQMVTLNCDPVSNHLYFYWYKQILGQQMEFLVNFYNGKVMEKSKLFKDQFSVERPDGSYFTLKIQPTALEDSAVYFCASSMTTSQNTLYFGAGTRLSVL.

On this clone itself: Germline and genes here are mouse. The read terminates 1 residue before the CDR3 end, so the remaining end is supplied by the germline J gene. The J gene is TRBJ2-7, the V gene TRBV5; TRBD2 aligns across 10 bases. The trim removed 4 bases at V and 0 bases at J, leaving 3 bases unmatched. In germline, CDR1 is LGHNA, CDR2 YNLKQL (reference sequence). The CDR3 loop spans 15 amino acids. The part of the CDR3 DNA that was read is TGTGCCAGCAGCCCGAACTGGGGGGGCTCCTATGAACAGTAC. It yields the protein CASSPNWGGSYEQY. The CDR3 as a whole reads CASSPNWGGSYEQYF.

This clone was detected only once. Mouse gene names and germline throughout. The CDR3 end is not reached by the read, which stops 1 residue before it; the germline J gene fills it in. The rearrangement joins TRBV3 to TRBJ1-1; possible D gene TRBD1, 6 bases. This CDR3 contains 14 residues. Germline loops: CDR1 SNHLY, CDR2 FYNGKV (reference sequence). Trimming took 5 bases from V and 4 from J, leaving 14 bases between them. Incomplete CDR3 DNA: TGTGCCAGCAGCCCTCAGGGGCAGGGCACAGAAGTCTTC. Its translation: CASSPQGQGTEVF. The CDR3, in full, reads CASSPQGQGTEVFF.

In regard to this clone: Any gene name here is a mouse gene name. The CDR3 extends 1 residue past the end of the read, so its final part is completed from the germline J gene. The gene calls are TRBV23 and TRBJ2-1; TRBD2 is taken as the D call from the table, unchecked against the DNA. Germline CDR1 reads KGHTA; CDR2 reads FQNQQP. CDR3 length equals 12 residues. The CDR3 protein is CSSSPLGAEQFF. Partial CDR3 DNA: TGCTCCAGCAGTCCCCTGGGTGCTGAGCAGTTC.

For this clone: Gene labels here are mouse ones. The CDR3 end lies 1 residue beyond the end of the read and is filled in from the germline J gene. The rearrangement links TRBV12-1 to TRBJ2-2, with D possibly being TRBD2 (5 bases). Germline loops: CDR1 SGHSN, CDR2 HYEKVE. The V end lost 0 bases, the J end lost 3 bases, and 13 bases lay between the germline ends. The CDR3 consists of 16 residues. This CDR3 reads CASSLASLGDTGQLYF. The sequenced CDR3 bases are TGTGCCAGCTCTCTCGCCTCTCTGGGAGACACCGGGCAGCTCTAC.

This clone came up a few times. The gene names here belong to mouse. The CDR3 end is not reached by the read, which stops 1 residue before it; the germline J gene fills it in. The chain employs TRBV3 and TRBJ2-4; 8 bases line up with TRBD1. Trimming took 2 bases from V and 3 from J; bases not matched to a gene: 1. This CDR3 has 14 residues. The germline CDR1 and CDR2 sequences are SNHLY and FYNGKV (reference sequence). The CDR3 sequence is CASSLRDRQNTLYF. CDR3 bases read: TGTGCCAGCAGCTTAAGGGACAGGCAAAACACCTTGTAC. The full variable domain, rest sourced from reference TRBV3 and TRBJ2-4, is GPKVLQIPSHQIIDMGQMVTLNCDPVSNHLYFYWYKQILGQQMEFLVNFYNGKVMEKSKLFKDQFSVERPDGSYFTLKIQPTALEDSAVYFCASSLRDRQNTLYFGAGTRLSVL.

This clone was observed a handful of times. Each gene name is a mouse one. The read ends 1 residue before the CDR3 terminus; that terminus is restored from the germline J gene. The chain has TRBV13-1 and TRBJ2-1, with D unresolved. The V gene's germline CDR1 is NSHNY and CDR2 SYGAGN. The CDR3 extends over 13 amino acids. The ends were cut back, 5 bases at V and 0 bases at J, with 6 bases in the middle. The DNA read from the CDR3 is TGTGCCAGCAGGTCAGATAACTATGCTGAGCAGTTC. Translation: CASRSDNYAEQF. The entire CDR3 protein reads CASRSDNYAEQFF.

This clone was seen a handful of times. Gene names are mouse gene names. The read terminates 1 residue ahead of where the CDR3 ends, so the germline J gene completes it. This chain connects TRBV12-2 to TRBJ1-1; 7 positions match TRBD1. Germline V lookup: CDR1 SGHLS, CDR2 HYDKME. CDR3 length: 12 amino acids. With V trimmed by 4 bases and J by 5 bases, 3 bases remained unmatched. The CDR3 spells CASSLQGTEVFF. Partial CDR3 DNA: TGTGCCAGCTCCCTACAGGGGACAGAAGTCTTC.

Remarks on this clone: Gene names follow the mouse nomenclature. The read terminates 1 residue ahead of where the CDR3 ends, so the germline J gene completes it. This chain uses TRBV26 with TRBJ2-3, with TRBD2 matching 8 bases. The germline V gene encodes CDR1 KGHPV and CDR2 FQNQEV (reference sequence). The junction had 4 bases not matched to a gene; V was cut back by 6 bases and J by 8 bases. CDR3 length: 12 amino acids. The sequenced part of the CDR3 DNA is TGTGCCAGCAGGGGGGGGCCCGGAACGCTGTAT. It encodes CASRGGPGTLY. The full CDR3 protein is CASRGGPGTLYF.

About this clone: Genes and germline come from the mouse. The CDR3 goes on 1 residue after the read ends, and that part is filled in from the germline J gene. The chain uses TRBV5 and TRBJ2-1; D perhaps matches TRBD2 (6 bases). Trimming cost V 3 bases and J 1 base, with 7 bases left between them. Looked up from germline, CDR1 is LGHNA and CDR2 is YNLKQL (reference sequence). The CDR3 contains 14 residues. This CDR3 is CASSHGGNYAEQFF. The CDR3 bases that were read are TGTGCCAGCAGCCACGGGGGGAACTATGCTGAGCAGTTC.

About this clone itself: The genes are named according to mouse. The DNA read from the CDR3 is TGTGCTAGCAGTAGGGTGACAGGGGGACTTTCCAACGAAAGATTATTT. This codes for CASSRVTGGLSNERLF. The full CDR3 reads CASSRVTGGLSNERLFF. The chain uses TRBV17 and TRBJ1-4; TRBD1 aligns across 9 bases. The CDR3 extends 1 residue past the end of the read, so its final part is completed from the germline J gene. The CDR3 consists of 17 residues. CDR1 and CDR2 (germline): MNHDT, YYDKIL. With 3 bases clipped from V and 0 bases from J, the junction kept 5 bases outside the gene matches. Supplemented by reference TRBV17 and TRBJ1-4, the full variable domain reads DTTVKQNPRYKLARVGKPVNLICSQTMNHDTMYWYQKKPNQAPKLLLFYYDKILNREADTFEKFQSSRPNNSFCSLYIGSAGLEYSAMYLCASSRVTGGLSNERLFFGHGTKLSVL.

Of note for this clone: Gene names are the mouse ones. This CDR3 reads CASSLGRQNTLYF. The part of the CDR3 DNA that was read is TGTGCCAGCAGCTTAGGACGTCAAAACACCTTGTAC. V is TRBV3 and J is TRBJ2-4; no reliable D call. The DNA ends 1 residue before the CDR3 does, and the rest of the CDR3 is filled in from the germline J gene. The germline V and J ends were trimmed by 1 base and 1 base, with 3 bases remaining between them. The CDR3 totals 13 residues. Per the germline V gene, CDR1 is SNHLY and CDR2 is FYNGKV (reference sequence).

In its sample, this clone ranks as large (0.1 to 1%). Gene names are the mouse ones. From the germline J gene comes the end of the CDR3, since the read stops 1 residue before it. This rearrangement joins TRBV26 to TRBJ1-3, with a possible D match to TRBD1 (5 bases). CDR3 size: 15 residues. Germline values: CDR1 KGHPV, CDR2 FQNQEV (reference sequence). Trimming removed 3 bases at V and 0 bases at J, with 9 bases between. The CDR3 sequence is CASSLQANSGNTLYF. Partial CDR3 DNA: TGTGCCAGCAGTCTACAGGCCAATTCTGGAAATACGCTCTAT.

A note on this clone: Germline and genes: mouse. The sequence runs out 1 residue before the end of the CDR3; the remainder is reconstructed from the germline J gene. This chain joins TRBV26 and TRBJ2-7, with D hard to call. Trimming took off 2 bases at V and 0 bases at J, with 5 bases between the two ends. Germline V gene sequence: CDR1 KGHPV, CDR2 FQNQEV (reference sequence). This CDR3 comprises 13 residues. The CDR3 here is CASSLEVSYEQYF. The CDR3 bases that were read are TGTGCCAGCAGTCTGGAGGTCTCCTATGAACAGTAC. Based on the CDR3 plus reference TRBV26 and TRBJ2-7, the full variable domain is NSKVIQTPRYLVKGQGQKAKMRCIPEKGHPVVFWYQQNKNNEFKFLINFQNQEVLQQIDMTEKRFSAECPSNSPCSLEIQSSEAGDSALYLCASSLEVSYEQYFGPGTRLTVL.

Note on this clone: Gene labels here are mouse ones. The read terminates 1 residue ahead of where the CDR3 ends, so the germline J gene completes it. The chain carries TRBV12-1 and TRBJ2-5, with D perhaps being TRBD1 or TRBD2 (6 bases each). Germline CDR1 reads SGHSN; CDR2 reads HYEKVE. CDR3 length: 11 amino acids. With 1 base removed from V and 10 bases from J, the gap between germline ends came to 8 bases. Partial CDR3 DNA: TGTGCCAGCTCTCTTGGGGGCGCCCAGTAC. Protein sequence: CASSLGGAQY. The CDR3, in full, reads CASSLGGAQYF.